This entry lists 27 T cell receptor beta chains sequenced from one sample in a study of cytomegalovirus exposure and HLA in healthy donors. In the PCR, 60 Vbeta and 13 Jbeta primers were used. Measured with immunoSEQ multiplex PCR; TCRdb has only the in-frame clones, and not every one. Of about 200,000 clones in the sample, 80% to 85% were seen once. The sequenced sample was PBMCs. These receptors came from a woman aged 35 to 49 in good health and CMV-seronegative.

The chain couples TRBV5-1 to TRBJ1-2, with a tentative D call TRBD1 (6 bases). The CDR3 loop spans 19 amino acids. Trimming cost V 2 bases and J 0 bases, with 23 bases left between them. Germline assignment: CDR1 SGHRS and CDR2 YFSETQ. The CDR3 DNA reads as TGCGCCAGCAGCTTTTCTAATACTCGGCGGACAGAAGCTAACTATGGCTACACCTTC. Translated: CASSFSNTRRTEANYGYTF.

J is TRBJ2-1 and V is TRBV12-2; no DNA check was done on the table's D call, TRBD2. TRBV12-2 is assigned pseudogene status. The CDR3 consists of 15 residues. In DNA, the CDR3 is TGTGCAAGTCGCTTAGCCAAAGGAGCGGGATTTGAGCAGTTCTTC. This gives the protein CASRLAKGAGFEQFF.

As regards this clone: The junction shows a germline mismatch at one end, possibly a read error. The J gene is TRBJ1-2, the V gene TRBV28; D ambiguous. CDR1 is MDHEN and CDR2 is SYDVKM in the germline V gene. This CDR3 contains 12 residues. CDR3 sequence: CAGSLAARGYTF. CDR3 nucleotides: TGTGCCGGCAGTTTAGCCGCACGGGGCTACACCTTC.

The V and J genes are TRBV27 and TRBJ2-2; TRBD2 agrees at 7 bases. Germline-derived CDR1 and CDR2 are MNHEY and SMNVEV (reference sequence). Trimming took 2 bases from V and 1 from J; bases not matched to a gene: 4. This CDR3 comprises 16 residues. This CDR3 reads CASSLVGGRNTGELFF. The CDR3 bases are TGTGCCAGCAGTTTAGTTGGCGGGAGGAACACCGGGGAGCTGTTTTTT.

The chain employs TRBV5-1 and TRBJ1-3; 8 positions match TRBD1. The junction had 4 bases not matched to a gene; V was cut back by 0 bases and J by 2 bases. Germline CDR1 SGHRS, CDR2 YFSETQ. The CDR3 runs to 16 residues. The CDR3 DNA follows: TGCGCCAGCAGCTTGGGGGACAGGCTTACTGGAAACACCATATATTTT. It encodes CASSLGDRLTGNTIYF.

The chain recombines TRBV28 with TRBJ2-7; TRBD2 matches at 11 bases. The CDR3 runs to 14 residues. Germline V gives CDR1 MDHEN, CDR2 SYDVKM. Trimming cost V 1 base and J 7 bases; bases outside gene matches: 3. CDR3 sequence: CASSLFSGGEEQYF. Written as DNA, the CDR3 is TGTGCCAGCAGTTTATTTAGCGGGGGGGAGGAGCAGTACTTC.

Only a few counts were recorded for this clone. The chain uses TRBV28 and TRBJ2-1; D gene ambiguous. The germline V gene has CDR1 MDHEN and CDR2 SYDVKM. V was trimmed by 4 bases and J by 0 bases, leaving 10 bases between them. This CDR3 is 15 amino acids long. In DNA form, the CDR3 reads TGTGCCAGCAGTTCATTAGTTAGCTCCTACAATGAGCAGTTCTTC. Its translation is CASSSLVSSYNEQFF. The whole variable domain, filled in from reference TRBV28 and TRBJ2-1, reads DVKVTQSSRYLVKRTGEKVFLECVQDMDHENMFWYRQDPGLGLRLIYFSYDVKMKEKGDIPEGYSVSREKKERFSLILESASTNQTSMYLCASSSLVSSYNEQFFGPGTRLTVL.

This clone was detected a few times. V gene TRBV6-1 combines with J gene TRBJ1-4; 7 nucleotides match TRBD1. J was trimmed by 4 bases and V by 6 bases; bases with no gene match: 5. This CDR3 has 14 residues. In germline, CDR1 is MNHNS, CDR2 SASEGT. The CDR3 reads CASRGTDGNEKLFF. The CDR3 DNA reads as TGTGCCAGCAGGGGGACAGATGGTAATGAAAAACTGTTTTTT.

This clone came up once. The chain carries TRBV19 and TRBJ1-1; D gene unclear. There are 18 residues in the CDR3. Germline CDR1 reads LNHDA; CDR2 reads SQIVND (reference sequence). V was pared by 5 bases and J by 5 bases, with 27 bases between. The CDR3 DNA reads TGTGCCAGTAGTCTAGGTTGGAGGTCCACGAGTCGGTTTACTGAAGCTTTCTTT. Its protein product is CASSLGWRSTSRFTEAFF.

The chain is built from TRBV5-1 and TRBJ2-5, with 8 bases aligning to TRBD2. The ends lost 6 bases at V and 2 bases at J; junction bases unmatched: 6. This CDR3 region has 14 residues. CDR1 SGHRS and CDR2 YFSETQ come from the germline V gene. The CDR3 region has the DNA TGCGCCAGCACACCAACTAGCGGACAAGAGACCCAGTACTTC. Its translation is CASTPTSGQETQYF. Variable domain in full (rest from reference TRBV5-1 and TRBJ2-5): KAGVTQTPRYLIKTRGQQVTLSCSPISGHRSVSWYQQTPGQGLQFLFEYFSETQRNKGNFPGRFSGRQFSNSRSEMNVSTLELGDSALYLCASTPTSGQETQYFGPGTRLLVL.

This chain uses TRBV28 with TRBJ1-2; tentative D call: TRBD1 (5 bases). Germline values: CDR1 MDHEN, CDR2 SYDVKM. This CDR3 spans 15 amino acids. V shed 3 bases and J shed 4 bases, with 15 bases lying between them. CDR3 sequence (DNA): TGTGCCAGCAGTTTCGGGCAGGGCAGGATCTATGGCTACACCTTC. Its protein is CASSFGQGRIYGYTF.

This rearrangement joins TRBV14 to TRBJ1-3; TRBD1 is a possible D gene (6 bases). V lost 1 base to trimming and J lost 4 bases, with 17 bases between them. Per the germline V gene, CDR1 is SGHDN and CDR2 is FVKESK. The CDR3 runs 17 residues. CDR3 loop: CASSQGPAGAYGNTIYF. The CDR3 nucleotides read TGTGCCAGCAGCCAAGGGCCGGCAGGGGCCTACGGAAACACCATATATTTT.

This clone was seen just once. V and J are TRBV19 and TRBJ2-7; D ambiguous. Germline V CDR1 and CDR2: LNHDA, SQIVND (reference sequence). The CDR3 totals 14 residues. Trimming took off 1 base at V and 3 bases at J, with 10 bases between the two ends. CDR3: CASSIGDTRYEQYF. CDR3 in DNA: TGTGCCAGTAGTATAGGAGACACGCGCTACGAGCAGTACTTC.

This chain uses TRBV30 with TRBJ2-7, with 10 positions matching TRBD2. The trim removed 4 bases at V and 0 bases at J, leaving 6 bases unmatched. Germline V lookup: CDR1 GTSNPN, CDR2 SVGIG (reference sequence). This CDR3 comprises 15 residues. As DNA, the CDR3 is TGTGCCTGGACAAGACTAGCGGGCCACTCCTACGAGCAGTACTTC. Translated, it gives CAWTRLAGHSYEQYF.

J is TRBJ2-7 and V is TRBV11-2; TRBD2 matches at 12 bases. This CDR3 is built from 15 residues. J gave up 6 bases and V 4 bases, and 7 bases lay outside the gene matches. Germline loops: CDR1 SGHAT, CDR2 FQNNGV. CDR3 loop: CASSYGLAGSGEQYF. CDR3 nucleotide sequence: TGTGCCAGCAGCTACGGACTAGCGGGATCGGGCGAGCAGTACTTC.

The V gene is TRBV7-9, the J gene TRBJ2-1; D might be TRBD2 (6 bases). Trimming stripped 1 base from V and 3 bases from J, with 7 bases between. Germline lookup yields CDR1 SEHNR and CDR2 FQNEAQ (reference sequence). This CDR3 has 14 amino acids. CDR3 DNA sequence: TGTGCCAGCAGCTTAGGCGGGGTCTACAATGAGCAGTTCTTC. It is translated as CASSLGGVYNEQFF.

The chain recombines TRBV21-1 with TRBJ2-7; TRBD1 is the table's D call, not checked against the DNA. TRBV21-1 is designated a pseudogene. The length of the CDR3 is 16 residues. CDR3 DNA: TGTGCCAGCAGCAAAGTGAGTAAGGGGTCTCTCTACGAGCAGTACTTC. Translated: CASSKVSKGSLYEQYF.

The V and J genes are TRBV10-2 and TRBJ2-1; D possibly corresponds to TRBD2 (5 bases). The CDR3 contains 13 residues. Germline V lookup: CDR1 WSHSY, CDR2 SAAADI. Trimming took off 7 bases at V and 7 bases at J, with 14 bases between the two ends. CDR3 region: CASTPRAWNEQFF. CDR3 DNA sequence: TGCGCCAGCACCCCGCGGGCATGGAATGAGCAGTTCTTC.

The chain is built from TRBV27 and TRBJ1-2, with D perhaps TRBD1 (5 bases). V was shortened by 3 bases and J by 7 bases, with 12 bases between the two germline ends. The CDR3 extends over 13 amino acids. Germline assignment: CDR1 MNHEY and CDR2 SMNVEV (reference sequence). CDR3 amino acids: CASSFGGVGGYTF. CDR3 nucleotides: TGTGCCAGCAGTTTTGGGGGGGTTGGTGGCTACACCTTC.

This sequence joins TRBV19 and TRBJ2-2; TRBD2 agrees at 7 bases. Looked up from germline, CDR1 is LNHDA and CDR2 is SQIVND (reference sequence). CDR3 length equals 16 residues. V lost 1 base to trimming and J lost 4 bases; unmatched junction nucleotides: 6. The DNA of the CDR3 is TGTGCCAGTAGTATAGGCCACGGGAGGAGCACCGGGGAGCTGTTTTTT. It yields the protein CASSIGHGRSTGELFF.

J is TRBJ1-5 and V is TRBV11-2; no firm D call. The CDR3 has 14 amino acids. The V end was cut by 4 bases, the J end by 1 base, with 8 bases between. Germline CDR1 is SGHAT and CDR2 is FQNNGV. The CDR3 DNA sequence: TGTGCCAGCAGCTCCGTCGGGAGCAATCAGCCCCAGCATTTT. Protein: CASSSVGSNQPQHF. The variable domain in full, with the rest retrieved from reference TRBV11-2 and TRBJ1-5, is EAGVAQSPRYKIIEKRQSVAFWCNPISGHATLYWYQQILGQGPKLLIQFQNNGVVDDSQLPKDRFSAERLKGVDSTLKIQPAKLEDSAVYLCASSSVGSNQPQHFGDGTRLSIL.

The V gene is TRBV19, the J gene TRBJ2-3, with a weak D call TRBD1 (7 bases). Trimming took off 9 bases at V and 2 bases at J, with 15 bases between the two ends. This CDR3 spans 14 amino acids. Germline values: CDR1 LNHDA, CDR2 SQIVND (reference sequence). This chain's CDR3 is CASSTGRLTDTQYF. CDR3 in DNA: TGTGCCAGCTCGACAGGGAGGCTCACAGATACGCAGTATTTT.

The chain employs TRBV6-1 and TRBJ1-5, with TRBD1 matching 7 bases. J was trimmed by 0 bases and V by 4 bases; bases with no gene match: 6. The CDR3 sequence is 16 residues long. The germline CDR1 and CDR2 sequences are MNHNS and SASEGT. CDR3 DNA sequence: TGTGCCAGCAGTGTTGGGACAGTTGCTAGCAATCAGCCCCAGCATTTT. This gives the protein CASSVGTVASNQPQHF.

The chain employs TRBV2 and TRBJ1-5, with D unclear. The CDR3 has 15 amino acids. V lost 5 bases and J 0 bases, leaving 11 bases between the germline ends. CDR1 SNHLY and CDR2 FYNNEI come from the germline V gene. CDR3: CASSFERGSNQPQHF. CDR3 sequence (DNA): TGTGCCAGCAGTTTCGAACGGGGTAGCAATCAGCCCCAGCATTTT. The whole variable domain, remainder taken from reference TRBV2 and TRBJ1-5, is EPEVTQTPSHQVTQMGQEVILRCVPISNHLYFYWYRQILGQKVEFLVSFYNNEISEKSEIFDDQFSVERPDGSNFTLKIRSTKLEDSAMYFCASSFERGSNQPQHFGDGTRLSIL.

The genes are TRBV6-5 and TRBJ1-5; D is possibly TRBD1 (5 bases). CDR1 is MNHEY and CDR2 is SVGAGI in the germline V gene. Deletions cut 5 bases from V and 0 bases from J, with 11 bases between. This CDR3 contains 15 residues. The CDR3, as DNA: TGTGCCAGCAGTCCGACAGCTTATAGCAATCAGCCCCAGCATTTT. Protein product: CASSPTAYSNQPQHF.

This rearrangement joins TRBV5-6 to TRBJ2-5; D gene unclear. Germline V gives CDR1 SGHDT, CDR2 YYEEEE. The V end lost 6 bases, the J end lost 1 base, and 13 bases lay between the germline ends. This CDR3 comprises 14 residues. The chain's CDR3 is CASTIGTLQETQYF. DNA for the CDR3: TGTGCCAGCACCATTGGCACCCTCCAAGAGACCCAGTACTTC.

The chain has TRBV5-1 and TRBJ2-1; 9 bases align to TRBD1. Trimming at V came to 0 bases and at J to 4 bases, leaving 2 bases not matched to a gene. CDR1 and CDR2 from the germline V gene are SGHRS and YFSETQ. There are 15 residues in the CDR3. The DNA of the CDR3 is TGCGCCAGCAGCTTGGCGGGACAGGGATACAATGAGCAGTTCTTC. Translation gives CASSLAGQGYNEQFF.